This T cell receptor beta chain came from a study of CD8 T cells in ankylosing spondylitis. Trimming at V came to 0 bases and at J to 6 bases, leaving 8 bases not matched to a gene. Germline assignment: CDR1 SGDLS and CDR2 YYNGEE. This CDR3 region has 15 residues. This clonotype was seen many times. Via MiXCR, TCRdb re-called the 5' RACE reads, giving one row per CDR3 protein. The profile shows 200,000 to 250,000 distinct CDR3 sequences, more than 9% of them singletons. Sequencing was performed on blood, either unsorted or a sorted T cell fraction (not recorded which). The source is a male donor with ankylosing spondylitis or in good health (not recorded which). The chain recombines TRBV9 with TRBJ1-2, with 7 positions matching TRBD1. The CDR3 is CASSVEPAGGNGYTF. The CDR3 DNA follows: TGTGCCAGCAGCGTAGAACCCGCAGGGGGTAATGGCTACACCTTC.